This T cell receptor beta chain was retrieved from a study of OX40 agonist ivuxolimab in advanced cancers. The overall study: Among those enrolled, mean age was about 63 years (range roughly 20 to 85) and about 79% were male.

J lost 5 bases, V lost 5 bases, and 5 bases had no gene match. This CDR3 contains 14 residues. The V gene's germline CDR1 is MNHEY and CDR2 SVGAGI. Repertoires were generated with immunoSEQ multiplex PCR, while TCRdb's copy carries only in-frame clones and drops some. The data hold roughly 70,000 clones, with 90% to 95% observed a single time. The chain links TRBV6-5 to TRBJ2-1, with TRBD2 matching over 8 bases. The receptor was isolated from an adult with an advanced solid tumor such as melanoma, head and neck, liver or kidney cancer. The input for sequencing was CD4+ or CD8+ T cells sorted from blood, taken in a trial of the OX40 agonist ivuxolimab. DNA of the CDR3: TGTGCCAGCAGTCAGTTAGCGGGGAACAATGAGCAGTTCTTC. Translated: CASSQLAGNNEQFF.